This TCR beta chain was sequenced during a study of T cells in Graves' hyperthyroidism and ophthalmopathy. General study points: Most clonotypes that expanded in the thyroid above 0.001 also showed up in blood.

The CDR3 is 17 residues long. V lost 6 bases to trimming and J lost 6 bases; unmatched junction nucleotides: 14. Germline V gene lookup returns CDR1 SGHAT and CDR2 FQNNGV. The table lists this clonotype with many counts. Its antigen is not identified. When ophthalmopathy did not progress within 18 months, Graves' hyperthyroidism was considered stable. Aged 18 to 65, the patients had hyperthyroidism that was newly diagnosed and had lasted under 2 months. Every diagnosis used clinical symptoms, serum thyroxine and TRAb, thyroid ultrasound and orbital computed tomography. There were TCR beta CDR3 regions amplified from RNA transcripts. RT-PCR in the first round (using the HTBI primer set) targeted the TCR CDR3. Each CDR3 protein gets one entry after TCRdb re-called the multiplex PCR reads with MiXCR. The sample gives hundreds of thousands of distinct CDR3 sequences, 14% of which show up once; roughly 10% is in the top ten.

The J gene is TRBJ2-1, the V gene TRBV11-2; 10 nucleotides agree with TRBD1. This TCR derives from a woman aged 18-29 years with Graves' hyperthyroidism. The sample taken for sequencing was blood. The CDR3 region has the DNA TGTGCCAGCAGATCCTGGGCCCGGGACAGGGGAAGCAATGAGCAGTTCTTC. Translated: CASRSWARDRGSNEQFF.